A selection of T cell receptor beta chains follows, all from one sample in a study of CD8+ T cells in alopecia areata. Measured with immunoSEQ multiplex PCR; TCRdb has only the in-frame clones, and not every one. The data show more than 200,000 clones, with 64% seen just once and about 4.2% held by the top ten. The sample consisted of CD4+ T cells sorted from blood, taken at week 4, from a patient treated with tofacitinib. These receptors all stem from a human donor with alopecia areata. CDR3s include the opening cysteine and the closing phenylalanine or tryptophan. Fields, in order: D gene, J gene, clone size, V gene, CDR3 protein, CDR3 DNA. A D gene is named only where the DNA matches it firmly. Size is omitted from some rows. Given values are once, few, many or a class for expanded clones.

.,TRBJ2-7,once,TRBV2,CASGQQLIYEQYF,TGTGCCAGCGGACAGCAACTAATCTACGAGCAGTACTTC
.,TRBJ2-3,.,TRBV7-9,CASSLVRGKGTDTQYF,TGTGCCAGCAGCTTAGTTCGGGGGAAGGGCACAGATACGCAGTATTTT
.,TRBJ2-3,.,TRBV6-5,CASSYADTQYF,TGTGCCAGCAGTTACGCAGATACGCAGTATTTT
.,TRBJ2-3,few,TRBV29-1,CSVTFIDPIGDTQYF,TGCAGCGTTACCTTTATAGACCCCATTGGAGATACGCAGTATTTT
.,TRBJ2-1,once,TRBV19,CASTRGQRRVSGNEQFF,TGTGCCAGTACACGGGGGCAAAGGAGGGTAAGCGGCAATGAGCAGTTCTTC
.,TRBJ1-5,once,TRBV30,CAWSASRGGNQHF,TGTGCCTGGAGTGCTTCGAGGGGGGGGAACCAGCATTTT
.,TRBJ1-1,.,TRBV7-3,CASSFGTGQNTEAFF,TGTGCCAGCAGCTTCGGGACGGGACAGAACACTGAAGCTTTCTTT
TRBD2,TRBJ2-5,.,TRBV27,CASSLSRSSGGGPETQYF,TGTGCCAGCAGTTTATCGAGGAGTAGCGGGGGGGGTCCTGAGACCCAGTACTTC
TRBD1,TRBJ2-7,.,TRBV4-1,CASSQGMGQGRVEQYF,TGCGCCAGCAGCCAAGGAATGGGACAGGGGAGGGTCGAGCAGTACTTC
.,TRBJ2-2,few,TRBV27,CASRDTGNTGELFF,TGTGCCAGCAGAGACACGGGGAACACCGGGGAGCTGTTTTTT
.,TRBJ1-2,once,TRBV6-1,CASSTTGNYGYTF,TGTGCCAGCAGTACAACAGGGAACTATGGCTACACCTTC
.,TRBJ2-5,.,TRBV7-9,CASTSKGGKETQYF,TGTGCCAGCACCTCAAAGGGCGGGAAAGAGACCCAGTACTTC
TRBD2,TRBJ2-4,.,TRBV14,CASSLRGLENIQYF,TGTGCCAGCAGTCTCCGGGGACTAGAAAACATTCAGTACTTC
.,TRBJ1-5,.,TRBV30,CAWSVRRGAYNQPQHF,TGTGCCTGGAGTGTAAGACGGGGCGCGTACAATCAGCCCCAGCATTTT
TRBD2,TRBJ2-5,.,TRBV5-6,CASSRGGRSETQYF,TGTGCCAGCAGCAGGGGAGGGCGGTCAGAGACCCAGTACTTC
.,TRBJ2-1,.,TRBV19,CASSSTLNEQFF,TGTGCCAGTAGTTCAACACTGAATGAGCAGTTCTTC
.,TRBJ2-5,.,TRBV7-8,CASSSQPGTQETQYF,TGTGCCAGCAGCTCCCAGCCTGGGACTCAGGAGACCCAGTACTTC
.,TRBJ2-2,.,TRBV5-6,CASRLGGHTRGELFF,TGTGCCAGCAGACTGGGCGGACACACAAGGGGGGAGCTGTTTTTT
TRBD1,TRBJ2-1,few,TRBV7-2,CASSSGGSYNEQFF,TGTGCCAGCAGCTCAGGGGGCTCCTACAATGAGCAGTTCTTC
TRBD1,TRBJ2-7,.,TRBV27,CASNRQGPNYEQYF,TGTGCCAGCAACCGACAGGGGCCTAACTACGAGCAGTACTTC